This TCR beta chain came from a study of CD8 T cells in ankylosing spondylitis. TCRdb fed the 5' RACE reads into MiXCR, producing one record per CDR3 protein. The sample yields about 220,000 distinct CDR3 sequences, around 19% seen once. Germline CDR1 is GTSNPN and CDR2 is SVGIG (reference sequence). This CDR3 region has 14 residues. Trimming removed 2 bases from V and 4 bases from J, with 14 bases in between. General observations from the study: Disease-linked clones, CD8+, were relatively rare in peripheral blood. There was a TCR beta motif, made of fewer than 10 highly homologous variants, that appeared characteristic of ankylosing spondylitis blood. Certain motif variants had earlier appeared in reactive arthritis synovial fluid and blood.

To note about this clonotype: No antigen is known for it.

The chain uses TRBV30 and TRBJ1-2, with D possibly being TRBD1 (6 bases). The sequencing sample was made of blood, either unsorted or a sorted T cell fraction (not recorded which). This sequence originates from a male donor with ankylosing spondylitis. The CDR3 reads CAWSKDSESYGYTF. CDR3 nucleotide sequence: TGTGCCTGGAGTAAGGACAGCGAGTCCTATGGCTACACCTTC.